This T cell receptor beta chain originates from a study of T cells after yellow fever vaccination. Overall study: Low-cell-number fractions underwent preparation using SMART-Seq v4 Ultra Low Input.

This CDR3 region has 13 residues. CDR1 and CDR2 (germline): MNHEY, SMNVEV (reference sequence). V dropped 5 bases and J dropped 7 bases, with 12 bases sitting between them. General study results and limits: Among all clonotypes, a small share was observed in both CD4 and CD8 compartments. Bulk-population clonotypes that are abundant could appear as contaminants in FACS-sorted repertoires.

Universal primer sites and UMIs were introduced during 5'RACE template-switching synthesis of TCR cDNA. TCRdb analysed the 5' RACE reads with MiXCR anew, one entry per CDR3 protein. The data contain approximately 150,000 distinct CDR3 sequences, 7% to 10% of them singletons. This clonotype was seen ten or more times. Its antigen is undetermined. V gene TRBV27 combines with J gene TRBJ2-1; D ambiguous. The sample in question was CD8+ T cells sorted from PBMCs, obtained 45 days after the yellow fever booster vaccination. This clonotype originated in a man younger than 35 who received the YFV17D yellow fever vaccine. CDR3 sequence reads: CASSLGPLNEQFF. CDR3 nucleotide sequence: TGTGCCAGCAGTCTCGGACCTCTAAATGAGCAGTTCTTC.